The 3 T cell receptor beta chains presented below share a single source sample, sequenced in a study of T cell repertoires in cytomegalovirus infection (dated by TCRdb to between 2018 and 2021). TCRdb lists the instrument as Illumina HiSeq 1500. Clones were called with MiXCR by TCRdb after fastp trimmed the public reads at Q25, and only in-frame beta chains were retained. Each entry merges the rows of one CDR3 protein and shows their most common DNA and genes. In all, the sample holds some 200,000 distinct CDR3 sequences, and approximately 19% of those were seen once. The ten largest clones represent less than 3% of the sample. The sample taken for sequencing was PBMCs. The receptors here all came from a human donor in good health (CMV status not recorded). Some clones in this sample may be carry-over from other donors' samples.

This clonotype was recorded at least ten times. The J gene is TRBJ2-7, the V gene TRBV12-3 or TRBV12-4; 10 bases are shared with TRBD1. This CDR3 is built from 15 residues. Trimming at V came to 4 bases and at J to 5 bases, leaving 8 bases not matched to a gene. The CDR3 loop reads CASSSPGQGRDEQYF. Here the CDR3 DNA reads TGTGCCAGCAGTTCCCCGGGACAGGGGAGGGACGAGCAGTACTTC.

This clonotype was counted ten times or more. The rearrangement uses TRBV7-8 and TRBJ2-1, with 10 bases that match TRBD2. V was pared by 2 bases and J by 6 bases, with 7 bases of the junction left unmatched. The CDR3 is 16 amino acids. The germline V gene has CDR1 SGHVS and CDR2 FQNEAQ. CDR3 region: CASSLTASGSTNEQFF. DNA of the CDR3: TGTGCCAGCAGCTTAACAGCTAGCGGGAGTACCAATGAGCAGTTCTTC. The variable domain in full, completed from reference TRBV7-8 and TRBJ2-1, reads GAGVSQSPRYKVAKRGQDVALRCDPISGHVSLFWYQQALGQGPEFLTYFQNEAQLDKSGLPSDRFFAERPEGSVSTLKIQRTQQEDSAVYLCASSLTASGSTNEQFFGPGTRLTVL.

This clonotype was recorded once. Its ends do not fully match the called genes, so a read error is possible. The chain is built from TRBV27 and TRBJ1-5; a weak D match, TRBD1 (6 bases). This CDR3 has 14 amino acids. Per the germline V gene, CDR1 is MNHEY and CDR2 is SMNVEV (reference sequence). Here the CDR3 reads CAISHRDSNQPQHF. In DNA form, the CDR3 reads TGTGCCATCAGTCACAGGGATAGCAATCAGCCCCAGCATTTT.